This is a list of T cell receptor beta chains from one sample in a study of human T cells and chemical hapten exposure. TCRdb processed the RACE reads anew with MiXCR; each CDR3 protein has one entry. The sample lists about 14,000 distinct CDR3 sequences; about a sixth were seen once. Material: whole blood, obtained in connection with sensitization to the hapten diphenylcyclopropenone (DPC). These receptor sequences come from a woman under 40 with alopecia areata. Some clones in this sample may be carry-over from other donors' samples. The CDR3 runs from the conserved cysteine through the conserved F or W. A D gene is named only where the DNA matches it firmly. For some rows the clone size is stated as once, few or many, or as a class when expanded; others skip it.

size,V,D,J,CDR3,DNA
few,TRBV29-1,NA,TRBJ2-3,CSVMMGIDTQYF,TGCAGCGTCATGATGGGGATAGATACGCAGTATTTT
NA,TRBV10-3,NA,TRBJ1-1,CAIQQDFNTEAFF,TGTGCCATTCAACAGGATTTCAACACTGAAGCTTTCTTT
many,TRBV3-1,NA,TRBJ1-6,CASSHTQGNSPLHF,TGTGCCAGCAGCCATACGCAGGGGAATTCACCCCTCCACTTT
many,TRBV10-3,NA,TRBJ2-2,CAISAGTGELFF,TGTGCCATCAGTGCAGGAACCGGGGAGCTGTTTTTT
medium-sized,TRBV10-2,NA,TRBJ2-2,CASRLPNTGELFF,TGCGCCAGCAGACTACCCAACACCGGGGAGCTGTTTTTT
medium-sized,TRBV27,TRBD1,TRBJ1-2,CASSSGQEGFDYGYTF,TGTGCCAGCAGTTCGGGACAGGAGGGATTCGACTATGGCTACACCTTC
many,TRBV29-1,TRBD1,TRBJ1-1,CSADTHRGNTEAFF,TGCAGCGCCGATACCCACAGGGGGAACACTGAAGCTTTCTTT
medium-sized,TRBV6-4,TRBD2,TRBJ2-3,CASSDSRETDTQYF,TGTGCCAGCAGTGACTCGCGGGAGACAGATACGCAGTATTTT
many,TRBV12-3/TRBV12-4,NA,TRBJ1-6,CASSLMRGSTLHF,TGTGCCAGCAGTTTAATGCGGGGGTCAACCCTCCACTTT
medium-sized,TRBV6-4,NA,TRBJ1-2,CARPGVRPRINYGYTF,TGTGCCAGGCCTGGGGTGAGACCGCGGATTAACTATGGCTACACCTTC
NA,TRBV5-1,NA,TRBJ1-1,CASSPDGRNTEAFF,TGCGCCAGCAGCCCGGACGGCAGGAACACTGAAGCTTTCTTT
medium-sized,TRBV5-1,NA,TRBJ2-7,CASSLSGNEQYF,TGCGCCAGCAGCTTGTCAGGGAACGAGCAGTACTTC
medium-sized,TRBV20-1,NA,TRBJ2-5,CSARATQETQYF,TGCAGTGCCAGGGCTACACAAGAGACCCAGTACTTC
few,TRBV28,NA,TRBJ2-5,CASRTTGTETQYF,TGTGCCAGTAGAACAACAGGGACAGAGACCCAGTACTTC
NA,TRBV7-6,NA,TRBJ2-7,CASSLGFREQYF,TGTGCCAGCAGCTTAGGGTTTCGGGAGCAGTACTTC
medium-sized,TRBV20-1,TRBD1,TRBJ2-7,CSARRTGSGQYF,TGCAGTGCTAGAAGGACAGGGAGTGGGCAGTACTTC
medium-sized,TRBV7-9,NA,TRBJ1-2,CASSLATGGGGYGYTF,TGTGCCAGCAGCTTAGCGACGGGGGGCGGAGGATATGGCTACACCTTC
many,TRBV5-8,NA,TRBJ1-2,CASSLEREGYTF,TGTGCCAGCAGCTTGGAGCGTGAGGGCTACACCTTC
NA,TRBV11-3,TRBD2,TRBJ2-3,CASSFIAGGSTDTQYF,TGTGCCAGCAGCTTCATCGCGGGAGGCAGCACAGATACGCAGTATTTT
medium-sized,TRBV12-5,TRBD1,TRBJ1-1,CASGLPTGVSLEAFF,TGTGCTAGTGGTTTGCCCACAGGGGTCTCCCTTGAAGCTTTCTTT
few,TRBV7-8,TRBD2,TRBJ2-3,CASSLGLAGGSDTQYF,TGTGCCAGCAGCCTCGGACTAGCGGGGGGGTCAGATACGCAGTATTTT
medium-sized,TRBV20-1,TRBD2,TRBJ2-2,CSASGLAGGEKIGELFF,TGCAGTGCTAGTGGCCTAGCGGGGGGTGAGAAGATCGGGGAGCTGTTTTTT
many,TRBV24-1,NA,TRBJ2-1,CATSDFKQLYNEQFF,TGTGCCACCAGTGATTTTAAACAGCTCTACAATGAGCAGTTCTTC
NA,TRBV18,TRBD1,TRBJ1-1,CASSPVDRVVAFF,TGTGCCAGCTCACCAGTGGACAGGGTAGTAGCTTTCTTT
many,TRBV5-5,NA,TRBJ2-1,CASSFEWGTVNNEQFF,TGTGCCAGCAGCTTCGAGTGGGGGACGGTAAACAATGAGCAGTTCTTC
many,TRBV6-4,NA,TRBJ2-1,CASSDSSYNEQFF,TGTGCCAGCAGTGACTCTTCCTACAATGAGCAGTTCTTC
many,TRBV20-1,NA,TRBJ1-3,CSARDHLRVGRRNTIYF,TGCAGTGCTAGAGATCACCTCAGGGTGGGTCGCCGGAACACCATATATTTT
many,TRBV4-3,NA,TRBJ2-3,CASSQSVPTDTQYF,TGCGCCAGCAGCCAATCGGTCCCTACAGATACGCAGTATTTT
NA,TRBV4-3,NA,TRBJ2-3,CASSQDLRGDTQYF,TGCGCCAGCAGCCAAGATCTCCGCGGCGATACGCAGTATTTT